This entry describes one T cell receptor (beta chain). Antigen: not known. A single base separates this from a much larger clone, so it may be a read error. Using a J-beta primer mix together with a sample-barcoded 5' primer, a second PCR was run for 7 to 11 cycles. A 12-random-nucleotide template-switch adaptor tagged each cDNA molecule. A minimum of 2.5 million CDR3-containing paired-end reads was obtained for each sample. MiXCR, applied by TCRdb to the 5' RACE reads, yields one record per CDR3 protein. Of some 790,000 distinct CDR3 sequences in the sample, around 28% were seen once. This sample is drawn from a study of blood T cells in healthy people across ages. Findings of the study overall: Naive T cell percentage and TCR beta diversity correlated strongly.

CDR3 length: 12 amino acids. In germline, CDR1 is DFQATT, CDR2 SNEGSKA (reference sequence). The sequence was obtained from a woman older than 75 in good health. The rearrangement uses TRBV20-1 and TRBJ2-3; TRBD2 is a possible D gene (5 bases). Sequencing was done on a sample of blood. The CDR3 nucleotides read TGCAATTTAGAGACTACCACAGATACGCAGTATTTT. This gives the protein CNLETTTDTQYF.